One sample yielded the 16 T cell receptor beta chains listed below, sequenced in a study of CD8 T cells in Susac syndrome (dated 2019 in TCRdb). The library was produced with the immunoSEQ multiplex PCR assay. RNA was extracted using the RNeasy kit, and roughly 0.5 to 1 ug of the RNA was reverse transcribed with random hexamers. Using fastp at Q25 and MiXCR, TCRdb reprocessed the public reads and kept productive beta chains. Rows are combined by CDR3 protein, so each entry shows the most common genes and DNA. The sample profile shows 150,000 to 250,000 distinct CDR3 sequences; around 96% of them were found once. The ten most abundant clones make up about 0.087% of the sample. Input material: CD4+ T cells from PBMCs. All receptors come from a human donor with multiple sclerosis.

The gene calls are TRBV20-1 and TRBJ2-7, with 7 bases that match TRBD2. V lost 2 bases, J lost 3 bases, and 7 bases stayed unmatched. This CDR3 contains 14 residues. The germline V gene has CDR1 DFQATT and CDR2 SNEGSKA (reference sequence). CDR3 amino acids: CSARPSTSFYEQYF. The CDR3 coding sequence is TGCAGTGCTAGACCTTCGACTAGCTTCTACGAGCAGTACTTC.

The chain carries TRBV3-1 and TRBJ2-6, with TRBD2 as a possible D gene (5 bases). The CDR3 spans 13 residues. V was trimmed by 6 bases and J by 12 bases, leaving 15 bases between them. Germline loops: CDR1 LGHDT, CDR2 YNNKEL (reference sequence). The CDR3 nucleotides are TGTGCCAGCAGTCAGGCCACTCGGGGCGTCCTGACTTTC. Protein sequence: CASSQATRGVLTF.

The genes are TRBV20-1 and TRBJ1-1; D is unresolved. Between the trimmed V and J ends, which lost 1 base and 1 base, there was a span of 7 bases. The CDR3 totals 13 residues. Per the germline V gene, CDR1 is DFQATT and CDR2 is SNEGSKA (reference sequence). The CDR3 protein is CSARASQNTEAFF. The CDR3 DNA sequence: TGCAGTGCTAGAGCCAGCCAGAACACTGAAGCTTTCTTT.

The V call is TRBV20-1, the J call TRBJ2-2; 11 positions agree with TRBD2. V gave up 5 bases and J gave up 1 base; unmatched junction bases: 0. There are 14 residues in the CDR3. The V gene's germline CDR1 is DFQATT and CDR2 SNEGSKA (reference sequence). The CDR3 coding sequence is TGCAGTGCTCTAGCGGGGGGGAACACCGGGGAGCTGTTTTTT. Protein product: CSALAGGNTGELFF.

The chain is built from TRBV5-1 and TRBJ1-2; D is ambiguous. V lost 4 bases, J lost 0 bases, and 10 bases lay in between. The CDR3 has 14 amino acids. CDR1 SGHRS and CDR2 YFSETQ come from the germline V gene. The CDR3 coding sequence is TGCGCCAGCAGCCCTAGGGATACTAACTATGGCTACACCTTC. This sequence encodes CASSPRDTNYGYTF.

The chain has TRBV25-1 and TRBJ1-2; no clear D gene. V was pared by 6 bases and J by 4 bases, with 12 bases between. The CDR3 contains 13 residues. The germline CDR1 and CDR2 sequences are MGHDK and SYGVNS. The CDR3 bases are TGTGCCAGCAGAGGTTGGGGAGGCTATGGCTACACCTTC. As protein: CASRGWGGYGYTF.

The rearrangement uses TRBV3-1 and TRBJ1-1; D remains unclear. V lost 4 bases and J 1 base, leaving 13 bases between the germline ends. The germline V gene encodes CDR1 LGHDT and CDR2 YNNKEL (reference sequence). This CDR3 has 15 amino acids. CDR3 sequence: CASSPPRPGNTEAFF. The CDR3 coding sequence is TGTGCCAGCAGCCCCCCAAGACCGGGGAACACTGAAGCTTTCTTT.

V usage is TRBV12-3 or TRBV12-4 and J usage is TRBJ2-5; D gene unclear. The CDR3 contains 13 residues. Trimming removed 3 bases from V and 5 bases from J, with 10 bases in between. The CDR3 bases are TGTGCCAGCAGTTTCGATACAAGGGAGACCCAGTACTTC. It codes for CASSFDTRETQYF.

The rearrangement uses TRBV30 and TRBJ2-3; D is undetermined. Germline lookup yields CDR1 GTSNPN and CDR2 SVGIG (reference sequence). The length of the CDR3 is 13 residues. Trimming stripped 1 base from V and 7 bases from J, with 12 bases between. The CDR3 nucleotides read TGTGCCTGGAGTGGATCTTCCATTAATACGCAGTATTTT. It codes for CAWSGSSINTQYF.

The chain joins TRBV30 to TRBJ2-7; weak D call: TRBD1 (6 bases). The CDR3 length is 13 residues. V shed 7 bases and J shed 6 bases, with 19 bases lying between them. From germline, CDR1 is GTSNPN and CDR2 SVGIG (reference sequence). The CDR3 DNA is TGTGCCTTGGGGTTACAGGGATTTGGCGAGCAGTACTTC. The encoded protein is CALGLQGFGEQYF. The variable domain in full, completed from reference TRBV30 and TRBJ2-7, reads SQTIHQWPATLVQPVGSPLSLECTVEGTSNPNLYWYRQAAGRGLQLLFYSVGIGQISSEVPQNLSASRPQDRQFILSSKKLLLSDSGFYLCALGLQGFGEQYFGPGTRLTVT.

CDR3 bases: TGTGCCAGCAGTTTAGCTTGGGGGACGTCCTACGAGCAGTACTTC. This encodes CASSLAWGTSYEQYF. The chain couples TRBV12-3 or TRBV12-4 to TRBJ2-7; D is perhaps TRBD1 or TRBD2 (5 bases each). Between the trimmed V and J ends, which lost 0 bases and 1 base, there was a span of 10 bases. The CDR3 sequence is 15 residues long.

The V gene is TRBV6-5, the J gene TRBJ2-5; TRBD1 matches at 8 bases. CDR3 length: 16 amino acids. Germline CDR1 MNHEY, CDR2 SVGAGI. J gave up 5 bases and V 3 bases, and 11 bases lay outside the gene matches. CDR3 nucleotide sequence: TGTGCCAGCAGTTATTTCCAGGGGGCGCGGATGGAGACCCAGTACTTC. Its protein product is CASSYFQGARMETQYF.

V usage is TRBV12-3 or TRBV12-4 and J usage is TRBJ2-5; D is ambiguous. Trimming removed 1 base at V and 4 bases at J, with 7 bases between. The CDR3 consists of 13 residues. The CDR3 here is CASSLDGPETQYF. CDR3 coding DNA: TGTGCCAGCAGTTTAGACGGCCCAGAGACCCAGTACTTC.

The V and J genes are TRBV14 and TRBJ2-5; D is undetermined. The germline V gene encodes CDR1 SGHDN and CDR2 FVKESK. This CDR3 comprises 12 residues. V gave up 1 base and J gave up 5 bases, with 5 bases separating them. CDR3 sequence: CASSQVKETQYF. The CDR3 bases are TGTGCCAGCAGCCAAGTGAAGGAGACCCAGTACTTC.

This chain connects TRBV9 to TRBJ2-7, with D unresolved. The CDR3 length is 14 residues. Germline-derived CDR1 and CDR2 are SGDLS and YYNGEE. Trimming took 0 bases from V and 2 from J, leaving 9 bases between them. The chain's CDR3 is CASSVGEVAYEQYF. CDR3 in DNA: TGTGCCAGCAGCGTAGGGGAAGTGGCCTACGAGCAGTACTTC.

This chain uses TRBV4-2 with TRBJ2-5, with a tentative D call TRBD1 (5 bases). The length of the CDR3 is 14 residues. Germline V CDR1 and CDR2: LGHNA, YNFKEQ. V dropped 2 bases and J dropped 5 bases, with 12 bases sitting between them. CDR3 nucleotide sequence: TGTGCCAGCAGCCAACGAGACAGTCCGGAGACCCAGTACTTC. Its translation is CASSQRDSPETQYF.